A selection of T cell receptor beta chains follows, all from one sample in a study of blood T cells in healthy people across ages. TCRdb analysed the 5' RACE reads with MiXCR anew, one entry per CDR3 protein. Of fewer than 750,000 distinct CDR3 sequences listed, 45% to 60% are singletons. Material for sequencing was blood. These receptors were obtained from an elderly woman in good health. The CDR3 runs from the conserved cysteine through the conserved F or W. A D gene is named only where the DNA matches it firmly. Some rows mark clone size as missing; the rest say once, few, many or name a class of expanded clone.

j_call,d_call,cdr3_length,clone_size,v_call,cdr3_nt,cdr3_aa
TRBJ2-5,TRBD2,14,many,TRBV3-1,TGTGCCAGCAGCCTTGCAGCGGGAGAAGAGACCCAGTACTTC,CASSLAAGEETQYF
TRBJ2-3,.,12,many,TRBV29-1,TGCAGCGTATCGACTGTCACAGATACGCAGTATTTT,CSVSTVTDTQYF
TRBJ2-1,.,12,.,TRBV29-1,TGCAGCGTTGACCAGGGAAGGCAAGCTCAGTTCTTC,CSVDQGRQAQFF
TRBJ1-5,.,15,many,TRBV28,TGTGCCAGCAGTTTATTGGACTTTAGCAATCAGCCCCAGCATTTT,CASSLLDFSNQPQHF
TRBJ1-5,.,15,.,TRBV20-1,TGCAGTGCTGGAAACGGCGATTTTAGCAATCAGCCCCAGCATTTT,CSAGNGDFSNQPQHF
TRBJ1-1,.,17,.,TRBV5-4,TGTGCCAGCAGCTTGCCCTGGGCCTCCCCGGGGAACACTGAAGCTTTCTTT,CASSLPWASPGNTEAFF
TRBJ2-3,TRBD2,19,.,TRBV24-1,TGTGCCACCAGTGATCCGGGAGCCGAGGGAGGGGATGGCACAGATACGCAGTATTTT,CATSDPGAEGGDGTDTQYF
TRBJ2-1,TRBD2,17,.,TRBV28,TGTGCCAGCAGAACTAGCGGGAAACACTTCTCCTACAATGAGCAGTTCTTC,CASRTSGKHFSYNEQFF
TRBJ1-2,.,12,.,TRBV29-1,TGCAGCGTTCGTGAGGGGGGACGGGGCTACACCTTC,CSVREGGRGYTF
TRBJ2-1,TRBD1,14,many,TRBV5-1,TGCGCCAGCAGGAGGACAGGGGAGGTGAATGAGCAGTTCTTC,CASRRTGEVNEQFF
TRBJ2-5,TRBD2,13,many,TRBV29-1,TGCAGCGCACAGCGGGGGACACAAGAGACCCAGTACTTC,CSAQRGTQETQYF
TRBJ2-1,TRBD2,17,many,TRBV29-1,TGCAGCGTTGCTCCGGCCCGGGGGACTAGCGGCTACAATGAGCAGTTCTTC,CSVAPARGTSGYNEQFF
TRBJ1-5,.,13,.,TRBV20-1,TGCAGTGCTGGAAGTCAGGATGACCAGCCCCAGCATTTT,CSAGSQDDQPQHF
TRBJ2-5,.,14,.,TRBV10-3,TGTGCCATCAGTGAGCCCCCATCATCGGAGACCCAGTACTTC,CAISEPPSSETQYF
TRBJ2-3,.,15,.,TRBV5-1,TGCGCCAGCAGCTCAGGACTACAATCCACAGATACGCAGTATTTT,CASSSGLQSTDTQYF
TRBJ1-5,.,17,once,TRBV7-6,TGTGCCAGCAGCCGGGGGCGGACGGGGGGTATCAATCAGCCCCAGCATTTT,CASSRGRTGGINQPQHF
TRBJ1-5,.,15,.,TRBV4-1,TGCGCCAGCAGCGGAGGGAAGATTGGCAATCAGCCCCAGCATTTT,CASSGGKIGNQPQHF
TRBJ2-3,TRBD1,15,few,TRBV5-1,TGCGCCAGCAGCATGGGACAGGGAGCCACAGATACGCAGTATTTT,CASSMGQGATDTQYF
TRBJ2-3,TRBD2,16,few,TRBV11-3,TGTGCCAGCAGCTTAGGGACTAGCGGGAAGATAAATACGCAGTATTTT,CASSLGTSGKINTQYF
TRBJ1-4,.,13,.,TRBV10-3,TGTGCCATCATGCCGGGGGCCGGTGAAAAACTGTTTTTT,CAIMPGAGEKLFF
TRBJ2-3,TRBD2,15,.,TRBV5-1,TGCACCAGCAGCTTAGCGGGAGGGGGTCAAGATACGCAGTATTTT,CTSSLAGGGQDTQYF
TRBJ2-7,.,13,many,TRBV7-3,TGTGCCAGCAGCTTAATGGCTGACTCCGAGCAGTACTTC,CASSLMADSEQYF
TRBJ2-6,.,15,.,TRBV6-5,TGTGCCACCACCGGACGTATCTCTGGGGCCAACGTCCTGACTTTC,CATTGRISGANVLTF
TRBJ2-1,TRBD2,17,many,TRBV29-1,TGCAGCGTTCCTATGTCCGGGACTAGCGGGGTCTACAATGAGCAGTTCTTC,CSVPMSGTSGVYNEQFF
TRBJ1-6,.,15,few,TRBV3-1,TGTGCCAGCAGCCCTGGGACATCTGGTATCTCACCCCTCCACTTT,CASSPGTSGISPLHF
TRBJ2-2,.,14,.,TRBV5-1,TGCGCCAGCAGCTTGGGAGTTATGGCCGGGGAGCGGTTTTTT,CASSLGVMAGERFF
TRBJ1-1,.,16,.,TRBV6-2/TRBV6-3,TGTGCCAGCAGTTCACCCACAATGGGGAGAGGCACTGAAGCTTTCTTT,CASSSPTMGRGTEAFF
TRBJ2-3,.,16,.,TRBV27,TGTGCCAGCAGTCCCCGTTCGGCCGGGGCTACAGATACGCAGTATTTT,CASSPRSAGATDTQYF
TRBJ2-7,.,14,once,TRBV30,TGTGCCTGGAGTGTAAAGACGGGGTTTGGGGAGCAGTACTTC,CAWSVKTGFGEQYF
TRBJ2-6,.,14,.,TRBV7-2,TGTGCCACCGGACCCTCCTCTGGGGCCAACGTCCTGACTTTC,CATGPSSGANVLTF
TRBJ1-4,.,17,few,TRBV4-2,TGTGCCAGCAGCCAAGAGGGAGTCGGGGGGGTTAATGAAAAACTGTTTTTT,CASSQEGVGGVNEKLFF
TRBJ2-3,.,13,.,TRBV29-1,TGCAGCGTTGAATACAGGTTCGCAGATACGCAGTATTTT,CSVEYRFADTQYF
TRBJ1-2,.,13,few,TRBV7-9,TGTGCCAGCACCGGCATTCTTAACTATGGCTACACCTTC,CASTGILNYGYTF
TRBJ2-1,TRBD2,16,many,TRBV9,TGTGCCAGCAGCGTACGAGCGGGAGGATCCTACAATGAGCAGTTCTTC,CASSVRAGGSYNEQFF
TRBJ2-5,.,12,.,TRBV25-1,TGTGCCAGCAGGGGTCATGAAGAGACCCAGTACTTC,CASRGHEETQYF
TRBJ2-5,.,15,many,TRBV7-9,TGTGCCAGCAGCTTAGCGCCTAGTTTCCAAGAGACCCAGTACTTC,CASSLAPSFQETQYF
TRBJ2-1,.,15,.,TRBV13,TGTGCCAGCAGCGTAGCCGGGGTCTCCTACAATGAGCAGTTCTTC,CASSVAGVSYNEQFF
TRBJ2-7,.,13,.,TRBV10-3,TGTGCCATCATGGGAGCAGGGCCGGGCGAGCAGTACTTC,CAIMGAGPGEQYF
TRBJ2-6,.,17,.,TRBV5-1,TGCGCCAGCAGCTTGAGGGGCGGTGACTCTGGGGCCAACGTCCTGACTTTC,CASSLRGGDSGANVLTF
TRBJ1-3,.,15,.,TRBV20-1,TGCAGTGCTAGAGATAGGGCCATCTCTGGAAACACCATATATTTT,CSARDRAISGNTIYF